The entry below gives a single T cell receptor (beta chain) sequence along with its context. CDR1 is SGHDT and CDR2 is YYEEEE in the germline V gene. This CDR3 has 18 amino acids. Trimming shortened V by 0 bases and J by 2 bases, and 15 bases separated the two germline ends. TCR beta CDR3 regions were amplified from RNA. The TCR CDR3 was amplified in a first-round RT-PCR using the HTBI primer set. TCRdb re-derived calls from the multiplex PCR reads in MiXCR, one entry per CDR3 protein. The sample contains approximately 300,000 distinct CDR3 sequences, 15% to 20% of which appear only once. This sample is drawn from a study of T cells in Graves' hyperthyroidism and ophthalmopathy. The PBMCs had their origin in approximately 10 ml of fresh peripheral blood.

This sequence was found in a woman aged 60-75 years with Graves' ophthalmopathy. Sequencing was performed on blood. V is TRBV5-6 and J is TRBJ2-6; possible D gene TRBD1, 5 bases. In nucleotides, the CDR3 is TGTGCCAGCAGCTTGGGTGAGACAGTGTCCCCTGGGGCCAACGTCCTGACTTTC. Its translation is CASSLGETVSPGANVLTF.